This T cell receptor (beta chain) appears in the sequencing data of a study of cytomegalovirus exposure and HLA in healthy donors. At the level of the study: Earlier findings included approximately 120 million unique TCR beta sequences obtained from 150 million to 200 million T cells.

The CDR3 has 15 residues. The germline CDR1 and CDR2 sequences are LNHDA and SQIVND (reference sequence). The V gene lost 5 bases and the J gene lost 5 bases, with 18 bases spanning the gap. PCR involved 60 Vbeta and 13 Jbeta primers. Sequencing used immunoSEQ multiplex PCR; TCRdb keeps in-frame clones, though not all of them. The table has some 170,000 clones, around 86% seen once; the top ten hold over 0.85%. Notes on the study in general: A prior analysis recorded that most TCR beta V segments were productive about 87% or about 30% of the time.

About this clone: Antigen specificity is unknown.

Source material: PBMCs. The source is a girl aged 2-10 years in good health and CMV-seropositive. This chain connects TRBV19 to TRBJ2-5; perhaps TRBD2 as D (5 bases). CDR3 amino acids: CASSETGSAWETQYF. CDR3 DNA sequence: TGTGCCAGTAGTGAGACGGGGTCCGCTTGGGAGACCCAGTACTTC. Full variable domain (missing parts from reference TRBV19 and TRBJ2-5): DGGITQSPKYLFRKEGQNVTLSCEQNLNHDAMYWYRQDPGQGLRLIYYSQIVNDFQKGDIAEGYSVSREKKESFPLTVTSAQKNPTAFYLCASSETGSAWETQYFGPGTRLLVL.